The clone carrying this TCR beta chain was seen only a few times. This entry belongs to a study of regulatory T cells in long-lasting Graves disease. The CDR3 is made up of 14 amino acids. From germline, CDR1 is DFQATT and CDR2 SNEGSKA (reference sequence). V shed 1 base and J shed 5 bases, with 15 bases lying between them. The sample's time point: newly diagnosed GD, antithyroid drugs for less than 3 months. RNA extracted from PBMCs served as the sequencing template. The authors built TCR beta libraries using iRepertoire HTBI primers and Arm-PCR of CDR3 regions. MiXCR was run by TCRdb on the multiplex PCR reads, yielding one entry per CDR3 protein. The repertoire holds about 560,000 distinct CDR3 sequences, with about 15% as singletons. These data also formed part of another study, on T cells in Graves' hyperthyroidism and ophthalmopathy.

This chain uses TRBV20-1 with TRBJ2-7; D is ambiguous. The receptor was derived from a man between 18 and 29 years old with Graves disease. The sample was peripheral blood mononuclear cells (PBMCs), taken at new diagnosis, from a patient treated with antithyroid drugs. The DNA for the CDR3 is TGCAGTGCTAGAGGGGCGGAACTTTCCGACGAGCAGTACTTC. This gives the protein CSARGAELSDEQYF.